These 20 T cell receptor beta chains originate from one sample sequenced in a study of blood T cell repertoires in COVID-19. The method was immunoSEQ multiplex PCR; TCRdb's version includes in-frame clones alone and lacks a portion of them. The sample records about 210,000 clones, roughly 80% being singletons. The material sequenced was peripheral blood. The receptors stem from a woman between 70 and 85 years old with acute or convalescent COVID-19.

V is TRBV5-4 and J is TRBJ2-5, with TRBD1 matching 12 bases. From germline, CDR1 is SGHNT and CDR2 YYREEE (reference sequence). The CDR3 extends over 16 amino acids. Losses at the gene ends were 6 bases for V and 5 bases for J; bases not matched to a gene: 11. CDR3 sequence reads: CASNDLGTGGAETQYF. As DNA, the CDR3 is TGTGCCAGCAACGATCTCGGGACAGGGGGCGCGGAGACCCAGTACTTC. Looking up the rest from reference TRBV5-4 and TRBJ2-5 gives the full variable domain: ETGVTQSPTHLIKTRGQQVTLRCSSQSGHNTVSWYQQALGQGPQFIFQYYREEENGRGNFPPRFSGLQFPNYSSELNVNALELDDSALYLCASNDLGTGGAETQYFGPGTRLLVL.

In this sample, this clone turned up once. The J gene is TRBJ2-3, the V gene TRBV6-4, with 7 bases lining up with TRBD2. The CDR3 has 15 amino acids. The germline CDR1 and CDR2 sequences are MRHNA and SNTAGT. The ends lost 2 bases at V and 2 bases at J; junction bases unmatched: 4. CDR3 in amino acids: CASSDTGGTTDTQYF. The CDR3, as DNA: TGTGCCAGCAGTGACACCGGGGGGACCACAGATACGCAGTATTTT.

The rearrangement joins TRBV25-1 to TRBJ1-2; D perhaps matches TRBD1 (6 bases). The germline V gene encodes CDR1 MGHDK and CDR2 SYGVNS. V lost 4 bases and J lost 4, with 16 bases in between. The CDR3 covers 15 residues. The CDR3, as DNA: TGTGCCAGCAGTGGGGGAGGGGGATGGGTCTATGGCTACACCTTC. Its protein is CASSGGGGWVYGYTF.

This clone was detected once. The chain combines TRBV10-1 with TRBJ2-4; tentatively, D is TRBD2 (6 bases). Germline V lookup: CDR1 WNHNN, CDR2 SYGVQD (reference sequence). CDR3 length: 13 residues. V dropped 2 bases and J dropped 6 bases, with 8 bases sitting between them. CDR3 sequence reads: CASSEAGRNIQYF. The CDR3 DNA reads TGCGCCAGCAGTGAGGCCGGGAGAAACATTCAGTACTTC.

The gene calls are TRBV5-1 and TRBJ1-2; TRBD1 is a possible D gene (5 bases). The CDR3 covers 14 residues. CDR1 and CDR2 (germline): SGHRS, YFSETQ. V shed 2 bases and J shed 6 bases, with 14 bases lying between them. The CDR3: CASSLQQARDGYTF. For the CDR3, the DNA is TGCGCCAGCAGCTTACAACAGGCTAGGGATGGCTACACCTTC.

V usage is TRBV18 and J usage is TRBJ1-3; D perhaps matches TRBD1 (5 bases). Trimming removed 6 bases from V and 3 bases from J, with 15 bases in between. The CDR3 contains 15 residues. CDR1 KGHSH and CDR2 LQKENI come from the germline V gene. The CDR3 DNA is TGTGCCAGCTCCCCGCAGGGCGGAGATGGAAACACCATATATTTT. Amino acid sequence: CASSPQGGDGNTIYF.

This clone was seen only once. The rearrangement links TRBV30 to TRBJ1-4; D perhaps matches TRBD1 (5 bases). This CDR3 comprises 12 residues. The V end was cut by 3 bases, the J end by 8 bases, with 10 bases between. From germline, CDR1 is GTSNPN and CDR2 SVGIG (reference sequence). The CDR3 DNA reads TGTGCCTGGAGAGGTGGGGGGGAAAAACTGTTTTTT. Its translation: CAWRGGGEKLFF.

The CDR3 loop reads CAWGTETTYEQYF. CDR3 bases: TGTGCCTGGGGGACAGAAACAACCTACGAGCAGTACTTC. J is TRBJ2-7 and V is TRBV30; 7 bases fit TRBD1. Germline V gene lookup returns CDR1 GTSNPN and CDR2 SVGIG (reference sequence). V trimming: 5 bases; J trimming: 2 bases; junction bases outside the gene matches: 6. The CDR3 consists of 13 residues.

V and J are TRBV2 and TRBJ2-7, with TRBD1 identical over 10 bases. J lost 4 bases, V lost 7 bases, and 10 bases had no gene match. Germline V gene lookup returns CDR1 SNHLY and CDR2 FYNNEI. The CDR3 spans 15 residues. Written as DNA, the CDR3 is TGTGCCAGCAACGACCGGGACAGGGGTTTGTACGAGCAGTACTTC. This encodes CASNDRDRGLYEQYF.

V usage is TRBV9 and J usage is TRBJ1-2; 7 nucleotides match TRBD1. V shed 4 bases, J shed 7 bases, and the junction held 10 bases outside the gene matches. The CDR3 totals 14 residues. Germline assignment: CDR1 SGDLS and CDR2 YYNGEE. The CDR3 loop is CASSSYRGLAGYTF. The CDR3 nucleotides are TGTGCCAGCAGCTCATACAGGGGACTGGCTGGCTACACCTTC. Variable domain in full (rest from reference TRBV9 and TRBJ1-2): DSGVTQTPKHLITATGQRVTLRCSPRSGDLSVYWYQQSLDQGLQFLIQYYNGEERAKGNILERFSAQQFPDLHSELNLSSLELGDSALYFCASSSYRGLAGYTFGSGTRLTVV.

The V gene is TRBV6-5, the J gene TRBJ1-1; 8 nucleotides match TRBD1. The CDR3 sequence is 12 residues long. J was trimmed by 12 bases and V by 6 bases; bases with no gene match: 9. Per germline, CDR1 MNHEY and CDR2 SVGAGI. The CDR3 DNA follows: TGTGCCAGCAGGCCCGACAGGGGTAAAACTTTCTTT. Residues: CASRPDRGKTFF.

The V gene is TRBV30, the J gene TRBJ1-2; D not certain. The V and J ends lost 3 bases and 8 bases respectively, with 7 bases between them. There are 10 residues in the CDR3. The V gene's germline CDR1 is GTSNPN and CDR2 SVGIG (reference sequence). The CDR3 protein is CAWRRLGYTF. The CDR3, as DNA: TGTGCCTGGAGACGGTTAGGCTACACCTTC. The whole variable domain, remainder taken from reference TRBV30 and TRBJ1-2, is SQTIHQWPATLVQPVGSPLSLECTVEGTSNPNLYWYRQAAGRGLQLLFYSVGIGQISSEVPQNLSASRPQDRQFILSSKKLLLSDSGFYLCAWRRLGYTFGSGTRLTVV.

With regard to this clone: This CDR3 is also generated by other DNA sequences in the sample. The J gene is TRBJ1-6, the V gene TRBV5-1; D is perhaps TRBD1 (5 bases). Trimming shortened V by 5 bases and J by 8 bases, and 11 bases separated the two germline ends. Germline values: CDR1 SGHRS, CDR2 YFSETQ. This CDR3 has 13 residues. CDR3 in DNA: TGCGCCAGCAGAGGGGAGGGAGATTCACCCCTCCACTTT. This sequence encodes CASRGEGDSPLHF.

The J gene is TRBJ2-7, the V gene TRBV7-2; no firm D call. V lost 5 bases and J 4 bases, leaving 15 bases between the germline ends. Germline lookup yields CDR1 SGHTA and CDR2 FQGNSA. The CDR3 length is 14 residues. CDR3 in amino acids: CASSRLPKLYEQYF. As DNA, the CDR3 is TGTGCCAGCAGCCGGTTGCCTAAACTTTACGAGCAGTACTTC. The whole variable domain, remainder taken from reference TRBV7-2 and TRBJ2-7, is GAGVSQSPSNKVTEKGKDVELRCDPISGHTALYWYRQSLGQGLEFLIYFQGNSAPDKSGLPSDRFSAERTGGSVSTLTIQRTQQEDSAVYLCASSRLPKLYEQYFGPGTRLTVT.

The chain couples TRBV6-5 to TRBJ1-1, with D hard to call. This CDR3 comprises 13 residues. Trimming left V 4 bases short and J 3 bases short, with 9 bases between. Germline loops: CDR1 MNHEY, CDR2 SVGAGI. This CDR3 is CASSSGWDTEAFF. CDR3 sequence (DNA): TGTGCCAGCAGTTCCGGGTGGGACACTGAAGCTTTCTTT.

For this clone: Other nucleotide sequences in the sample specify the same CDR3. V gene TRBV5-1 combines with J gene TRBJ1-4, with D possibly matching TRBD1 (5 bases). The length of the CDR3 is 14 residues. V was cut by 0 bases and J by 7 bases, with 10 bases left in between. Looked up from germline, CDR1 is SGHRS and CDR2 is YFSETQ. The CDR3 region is CASSLDGGTEKLFF. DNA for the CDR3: TGCGCCAGCAGCTTGGATGGAGGGACTGAAAAACTGTTTTTT.

CDR3 DNA sequence: TGTGCCAGTAGTTCCGGGACTAGGTACGATACGCAGTATTTT. This sequence encodes CASSSGTRYDTQYF. The chain links TRBV19 to TRBJ2-3, with 8 positions matching TRBD2. Germline trimming cut 5 bases from V and 6 bases from J; bases unmatched to any gene: 7. The V gene's germline CDR1 is LNHDA and CDR2 SQIVND (reference sequence). This CDR3 spans 14 amino acids.

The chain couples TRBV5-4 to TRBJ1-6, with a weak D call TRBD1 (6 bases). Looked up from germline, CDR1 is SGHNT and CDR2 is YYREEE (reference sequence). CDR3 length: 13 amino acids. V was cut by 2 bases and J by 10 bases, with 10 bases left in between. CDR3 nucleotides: TGTGCCAGCAGCTTCGACAGGTCCTCACCCCTCCACTTT. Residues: CASSFDRSSPLHF.

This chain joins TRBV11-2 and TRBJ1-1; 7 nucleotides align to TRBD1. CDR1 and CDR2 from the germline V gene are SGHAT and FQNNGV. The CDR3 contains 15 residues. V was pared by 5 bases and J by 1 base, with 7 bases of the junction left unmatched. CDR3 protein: CASSPRTGPNTEAFF. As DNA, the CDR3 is TGTGCCAGCAGCCCACGGACAGGCCCGAACACTGAAGCTTTCTTT.

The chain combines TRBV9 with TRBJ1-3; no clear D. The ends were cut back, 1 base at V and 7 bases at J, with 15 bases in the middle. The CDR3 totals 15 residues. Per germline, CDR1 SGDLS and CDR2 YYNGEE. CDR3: CASSVTLTDSNTIYF. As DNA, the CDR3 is TGTGCCAGCAGCGTAACCTTAACCGACTCGAACACCATATATTTT.